Detailed here is one T cell receptor (beta chain). What it binds is not known. The sample comes from a study of T-cell memory formation after mild COVID-19. Broader study findings: In pre-infection memory, a portion of responding clones appeared, which suggested that cross-reactive memory joined.

TCRdb re-called the 5' RACE reads with MiXCR, one entry per CDR3 protein. The table shows fewer than 650,000 distinct CDR3 sequences, with less than 25% occurring only once. CDR1 is DFQATT and CDR2 is SNEGSKA in the germline V gene (reference sequence). V shed 0 bases, J shed 8 bases, and the junction held 13 bases outside the gene matches. This CDR3 comprises 16 residues. The rearrangement joins TRBV20-1 to TRBJ2-1, with 7 bases fitting TRBD2. Specimen: PBMCs or a T cell subset sorted from them (not recorded which). This clonotype was obtained from an adult woman who had mild COVID-19 (a few samples of this study predate the infection). Cell type and time point are not known. As DNA, the CDR3 is TGCAGTGCTAGAGATCTGGAGTGGGAGGGCATGGATGAGCAGTTCTTC. It specifies CSARDLEWEGMDEQFF.